This note documents a single T cell receptor (beta chain) sequence. No antigen is known for it. Gene labels here are mouse ones. Read coverage stops 4 residues before the CDR3 terminus; the germline J gene supplies the remainder. TCR sequencing used cDNA made by reverse transcription of extracted RNA. Assay: immunoSEQ multiplex PCR; the TCRdb copy retains only in-frame clones and omits some. Listed for the sample are around 300,000 clones, none seen a single time. CD4, CD8alpha, NKG2D, NKG2ACE and other markers guided sorting of pooled cutaneous lymph node cells. The germline CDR1 and CDR2 sequences are MNHDT and YYDKIL. This CDR3 is 14 amino acids long. The data belong to a study of CD8+ T cells in alopecia areata. Study as a whole: C3H/HeJ graft donors with spontaneous alopecia, aged roughly 6-12 months, supplied skin that was transplanted onto female C3H/HeJ mice aged about 6-10 weeks.

Study-wide findings and caveats: It was less clear whether patients shared TCRs than it was in mice, possibly because of HLA.

V is TRBV17 and J is TRBJ2-1, with a possible D match to TRBD2 (6 bases). The sample was CD4+ T cells sorted from a lymph node. The receptor was derived from a C3H/HeJ mouse with alopecia areata. The strain bears MHC haplotype H2-k. CDR3 sequence: CASSRGGGWAEQFF. The part of the CDR3 DNA that was read is TGTGCTAGCAGTAGAGGCGGGGGGTGGGCT.